Listed below are T cell receptor beta chains from one sample, sequenced in a study of early T cells in non-severe SARS-CoV-2 infection. TCRdb used MiXCR to reprocess the 5' RACE reads, holding one entry per CDR3 protein. In the table there are 79,000 or so distinct CDR3 sequences, around 13% of which are singletons. The source material was whole blood. The receptors stem from an adult who was a healthcare worker with PCR-confirmed SARS-CoV-2 infection or an uninfected control (not recorded which). CDR3s include the opening cysteine and the closing phenylalanine or tryptophan. A D gene is named only where the DNA matches it firmly. Some rows mark clone size as missing; the rest say once, few, many or name a class of expanded clone.

CDR3 length,D gene,V gene,clone size,J gene,CDR3 DNA,CDR3 protein
12,.,TRBV5-8,.,TRBJ2-3,TGTGCCAGCAGCTTGTTAGATATCTCGCAGTATTTT,CASSLLDISQYF
17,TRBD2,TRBV5-6,few,TRBJ2-7,TGTGCCAGCAGCCCGGGACCTCTAGCGGGGTACTCCTACGAGCAGTACTTC,CASSPGPLAGYSYEQYF
14,.,TRBV20-1,.,TRBJ2-7,TGCAGTGCTAGGGGGGCCAAGACTTCCTACGAGCAGTACTTC,CSARGAKTSYEQYF
14,TRBD1,TRBV15,many,TRBJ2-5,TGTGCCACCAGTAGAGACAGGGATCGAGAGACCCAGTACTTC,CATSRDRDRETQYF
15,.,TRBV20-1,few,TRBJ2-3,TGCAGTGCTAGCCGACAGACCCCTAGCACAGATACGCAGTATTTT,CSASRQTPSTDTQYF
16,.,TRBV18,.,TRBJ2-1,TGTGCCAGCTCACCAAAGCAGACAGGCTCCTACGATGAGCAGTTCTTC,CASSPKQTGSYDEQFF
11,.,TRBV6-2/TRBV6-3,few,TRBJ2-7,TGTGCCAGCAGTTACTACGGGGAGCAGTACTTC,CASSYYGEQYF
17,TRBD1,TRBV27,.,TRBJ2-3,TGTGCCAGCAGTCAAGCCGGGACAGGGTTGGGCACAGATACGCAGTATTTT,CASSQAGTGLGTDTQYF
16,TRBD2,TRBV6-2/TRBV6-3,few,TRBJ2-1,TGTGCCAGCAGTTACAGGACTAGCGGAGCTTACAATGAGCAGTTCTTC,CASSYRTSGAYNEQFF
14,.,TRBV7-2,few,TRBJ2-3,TGTGCCAGCAGCAGGACAAGAAGCGGGGATACGCAGTATTTT,CASSRTRSGDTQYF
11,.,TRBV6-2/TRBV6-3,few,TRBJ2-3,TGTGCCAGCAGTGCACCAGATACGCAGTATTTT,CASSAPDTQYF
12,.,TRBV28,few,TRBJ1-6,TGTGCCAGCGGAAATTATAATTCACCCCTCCACTTT,CASGNYNSPLHF
17,.,TRBV27,few,TRBJ1-1,TGTGCCAGCAGTCCCTTCAGTGGGGGGCGGATGAACACTGAAGCTTTCTTT,CASSPFSGGRMNTEAFF
15,.,TRBV27,.,TRBJ1-2,TGTGCCAGCAGTTCCCTTTTTGGGGCTAACTATGGCTACACCTTC,CASSSLFGANYGYTF
15,TRBD1,TRBV12-3/TRBV12-4,many,TRBJ2-2,TGTGCCAGCAGACCTCAGGGGGCTATCACCGGGGAGCTGTTTTTT,CASRPQGAITGELFF
16,TRBD2,TRBV20-1,many,TRBJ2-3,TGCAGTGCCCAAAAATTTAGCGGGAGCGGGACAGATACGCAGTATTTT,CSAQKFSGSGTDTQYF
15,TRBD1,TRBV28,few,TRBJ2-3,TGTGCCAGCAGGGGACGGGACAGGGGTCCAGATACGCAGTATTTT,CASRGRDRGPDTQYF
15,TRBD1,TRBV29-1,.,TRBJ1-2,TGCAGCACCGACAGGGGGCCGAACCAAAACTATGGCTACACCTTC,CSTDRGPNQNYGYTF
14,.,TRBV20-1,.,TRBJ2-7,TGCAGTGCTAGGCCCATCGACAGCTCCTACGAGCAGTACTTC,CSARPIDSSYEQYF
16,TRBD1,TRBV20-1,.,TRBJ2-3,TGCAGTGCTAGAGATGCGCGGAGACAGGGACCAGATACGCAGTATTTT,CSARDARRQGPDTQYF
15,.,TRBV12-5,.,TRBJ2-1,TGTGCTAGTGGACCCGGACGGGGACCCTACAATGAGCAGTTCTTC,CASGPGRGPYNEQFF
15,TRBD2,TRBV9,.,TRBJ2-3,TGTGCCAGCAGCGTGGGGACTAGCGGGCCAGATACGCAGTATTTT,CASSVGTSGPDTQYF
14,.,TRBV2,few,TRBJ2-5,TGTGCCAGCAGTGAAGATGAATACCAAGAGACCCAGTACTTC,CASSEDEYQETQYF
12,.,TRBV2,many,TRBJ1-2,TGTGCCAGCATGAAGTCCCTTCGGGGCTACACCTTC,CASMKSLRGYTF
13,.,TRBV28,few,TRBJ2-7,TGTGCCAGCAGTCCCCTGGGGGACTACGAGCAGTACTTC,CASSPLGDYEQYF
16,TRBD1,TRBV27,few,TRBJ1-1,TGTGCCAGCAGCCCGGACAGGGGCCTATTGGGCACTGAAGCTTTCTTT,CASSPDRGLLGTEAFF
14,TRBD2,TRBV20-1,.,TRBJ2-3,TGCAGTGCTAGAGAGACTAGCGATATAAGTACGCAGTATTTT,CSARETSDISTQYF
16,.,TRBV7-6,many,TRBJ1-6,TGTGCCAGCAGCTTACGGGGGCCCGATCCTAATTCACCCCTCCACTTT,CASSLRGPDPNSPLHF
12,.,TRBV29-1,.,TRBJ2-1,TGCAGCTACCTGCAGAACTACAATGAGCAGTTCTTC,CSYLQNYNEQFF
16,.,TRBV10-3,many,TRBJ2-2,TGTGCCATCAGTGAGACCCCGGGACAGAACACCGGGGAGCTGTTTTTT,CAISETPGQNTGELFF
13,TRBD2,TRBV20-1,.,TRBJ2-5,TGCAGTGGCCAGAGCGGGAGTCGCAAGACCCAGTACTTC,CSGQSGSRKTQYF
15,TRBD1,TRBV28,.,TRBJ2-2,TGTGCCAGCAGTTCGGGACAGGGAGGAGGCGGGGAGCTGTTTTTT,CASSSGQGGGGELFF
12,.,TRBV25-1,.,TRBJ1-1,TGTGCCAGCAGTGAATCGGGCACTGAAGCTTTCTTT,CASSESGTEAFF
15,.,TRBV24-1,.,TRBJ1-5,TGTGCCACCAGTGATCCAAGGACAGACAATCAGCCCCAGCATTTT,CATSDPRTDNQPQHF
14,.,TRBV7-2,many,TRBJ1-3,TGTGCCAGCAGCCGTCGTAGCTCTGGAAACACCATATATTTT,CASSRRSSGNTIYF
15,TRBD1,TRBV7-2,.,TRBJ1-1,TGTGCCAGCACCAATACATTGACAGGGTGGACTGAAGCTTTCTTT,CASTNTLTGWTEAFF
12,.,TRBV30,many,TRBJ1-1,TGTGCCTGGTACAGAGGGAACACTGAAGCTTTCTTT,CAWYRGNTEAFF